This section outlines one TCR beta chain sequence together with its context. What it binds is not known. This entry comes from a study of cytomegalovirus exposure and HLA in healthy donors. The PCR had 60 Vbeta and 13 Jbeta primers. Clones were sequenced by immunoSEQ multiplex PCR, and TCRdb holds only the in-frame ones, with some missing. The data contain under 110,000 clones, 65% to 80% of them singletons. Unmatched junction bases numbered 10, after V lost 1 base and J lost 2 bases. This CDR3 has 19 amino acids. CDR1 and CDR2 from the germline V gene are SGHDN and FVKESK. Study-level results: Reportedly, cytomegalovirus status was diagnosed with high sensitivity and specificity. An analysis done earlier found most TCR beta V segments productive about 87% or about 30% of the time.

The sequence came from a male donor in good health and CMV-seropositive. Sequencing used PBMCs. The rearrangement links TRBV14 to TRBJ2-3; TRBD2 matches at 12 bases. CDR3 amino acids: CASSQGLAGVVYNTDTQYF. The CDR3 DNA reads TGTGCCAGCAGCCAAGGACTAGCGGGAGTCGTTTATAACACAGATACGCAGTATTTT. The whole variable domain, remainder taken from reference TRBV14 and TRBJ2-3, is EAGVTQFPSHSVIEKGQTVTLRCDPISGHDNLYWYRRVMGKEIKFLLHFVKESKQDESGMPNNRFLAERTGGTYSTLKVQPAELEDSGVYFCASSQGLAGVVYNTDTQYFGPGTRLTVL.